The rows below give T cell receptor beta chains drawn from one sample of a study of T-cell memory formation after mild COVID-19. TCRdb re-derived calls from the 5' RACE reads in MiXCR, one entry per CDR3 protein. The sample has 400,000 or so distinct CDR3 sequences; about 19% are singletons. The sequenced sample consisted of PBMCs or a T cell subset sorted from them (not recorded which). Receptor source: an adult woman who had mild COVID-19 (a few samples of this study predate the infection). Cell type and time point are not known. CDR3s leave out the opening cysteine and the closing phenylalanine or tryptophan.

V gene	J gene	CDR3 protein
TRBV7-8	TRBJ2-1	ASASPTGGRNNEQF
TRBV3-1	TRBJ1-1	ASSPSDRNTEAF
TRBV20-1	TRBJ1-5	SAGSSLNQPQH
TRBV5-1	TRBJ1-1	ASTAQGNTEAF
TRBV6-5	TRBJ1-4	ASSQGQLGNEKLF
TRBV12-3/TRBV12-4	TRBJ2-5	ASQLRGSETQY
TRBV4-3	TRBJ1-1	ASSQDETDLREGNTEAF
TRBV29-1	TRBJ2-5	SVAGLLDGETQY
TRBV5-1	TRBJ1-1	ASSFTGDPNTEAF
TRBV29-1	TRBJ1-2	SVEGGGDYGYT